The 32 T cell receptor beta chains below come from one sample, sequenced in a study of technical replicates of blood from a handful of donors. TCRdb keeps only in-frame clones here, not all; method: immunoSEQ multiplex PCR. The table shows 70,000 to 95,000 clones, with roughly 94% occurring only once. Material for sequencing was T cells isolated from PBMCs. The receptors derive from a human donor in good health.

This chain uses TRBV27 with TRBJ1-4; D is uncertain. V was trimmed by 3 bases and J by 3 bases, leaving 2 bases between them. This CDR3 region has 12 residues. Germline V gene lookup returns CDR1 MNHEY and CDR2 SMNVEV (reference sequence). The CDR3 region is CASSFANEKLFF. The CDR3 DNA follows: TGTGCCAGCAGTTTCGCTAATGAAAAACTGTTTTTT.

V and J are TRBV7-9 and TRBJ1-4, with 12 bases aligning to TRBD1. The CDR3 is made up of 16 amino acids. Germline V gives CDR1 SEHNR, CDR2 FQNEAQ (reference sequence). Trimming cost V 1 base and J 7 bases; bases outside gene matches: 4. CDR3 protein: CASSLGDRGLVEKLFF. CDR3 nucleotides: TGTGCCAGCAGCTTAGGGGACAGGGGGCTAGTTGAAAAACTGTTTTTT.

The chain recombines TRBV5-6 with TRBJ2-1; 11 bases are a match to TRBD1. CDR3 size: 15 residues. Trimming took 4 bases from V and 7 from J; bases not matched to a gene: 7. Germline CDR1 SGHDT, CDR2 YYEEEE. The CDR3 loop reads CASSHPRDRGNEQFF. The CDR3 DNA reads TGTGCCAGCAGCCACCCCCGGGACAGGGGGAATGAGCAGTTCTTC. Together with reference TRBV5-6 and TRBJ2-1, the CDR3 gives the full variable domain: DAGVTQSPTHLIKTRGQQVTLRCSPKSGHDTVSWYQQALGQGPQFIFQYYEEEERQRGNFPDRFSGHQFPNYSSELNVNALLLGDSALYLCASSHPRDRGNEQFFGPGTRLTVL.

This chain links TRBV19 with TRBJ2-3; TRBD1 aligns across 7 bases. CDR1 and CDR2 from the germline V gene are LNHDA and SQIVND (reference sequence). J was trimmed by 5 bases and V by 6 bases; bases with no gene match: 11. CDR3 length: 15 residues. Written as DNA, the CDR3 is TGTGCCAGTAGCTCAAACGGGGCAGGGGGAGATACGCAGTATTTT. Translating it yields CASSSNGAGGDTQYF.

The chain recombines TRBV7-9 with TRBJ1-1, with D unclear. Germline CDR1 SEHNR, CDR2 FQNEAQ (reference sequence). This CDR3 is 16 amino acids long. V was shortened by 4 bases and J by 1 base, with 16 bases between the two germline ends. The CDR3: CASSSGRTGWNTEAFF. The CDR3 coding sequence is TGTGCCAGCAGCTCCGGCCGGACGGGGTGGAACACTGAAGCTTTCTTT.

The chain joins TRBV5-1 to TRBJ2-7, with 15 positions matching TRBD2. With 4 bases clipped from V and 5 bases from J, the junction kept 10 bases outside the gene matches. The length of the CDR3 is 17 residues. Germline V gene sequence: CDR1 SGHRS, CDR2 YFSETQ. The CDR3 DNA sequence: TGCGCCAGCAGCCCACTAGGACTAGCGGGGGGGCCGAACGAGCAGTACTTC. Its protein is CASSPLGLAGGPNEQYF.

The CDR3 DNA reads TGCGCCAGCAGCTTGGATGCGGTAAGCTCCTACGAGCAGTACTTC. Amino acid sequence: CASSLDAVSSYEQYF. This chain connects TRBV5-1 to TRBJ2-7; D is ambiguous. The germline V gene has CDR1 SGHRS and CDR2 YFSETQ. V was clipped by 0 bases and J by 0 bases, with 10 bases between them. The length of the CDR3 is 15 residues. Looking up the rest from reference TRBV5-1 and TRBJ2-7 gives the full variable domain: KAGVTQTPRYLIKTRGQQVTLSCSPISGHRSVSWYQQTPGQGLQFLFEYFSETQRNKGNFPGRFSGRQFSNSRSEMNVSTLELGDSALYLCASSLDAVSSYEQYFGPGTRLTVT.

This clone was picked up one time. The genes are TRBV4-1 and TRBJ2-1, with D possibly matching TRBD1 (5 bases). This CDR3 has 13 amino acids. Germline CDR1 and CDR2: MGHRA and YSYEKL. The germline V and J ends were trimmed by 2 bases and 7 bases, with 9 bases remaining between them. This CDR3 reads CASSQQGSNEQFF. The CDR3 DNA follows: TGCGCCAGCAGCCAACAGGGATCGAATGAGCAGTTCTTC.

DNA for the CDR3: TGTGCCTGGCCCCCGGGAGAGTCGGGCAATCAGCCCCAGCATTTT. It specifies CAWPPGESGNQPQHF. This chain joins TRBV30 and TRBJ1-5; D gene uncertain. Trimming cost V 5 bases and J 2 bases, with 16 bases left between them. This CDR3 has 15 residues. Germline lookup yields CDR1 GTSNPN and CDR2 SVGIG (reference sequence). Supplemented by reference TRBV30 and TRBJ1-5, the full variable domain reads SQTIHQWPATLVQPVGSPLSLECTVEGTSNPNLYWYRQAAGRGLQLLFYSVGIGQISSEVPQNLSASRPQDRQFILSSKKLLLSDSGFYLCAWPPGESGNQPQHFGDGTRLSIL.

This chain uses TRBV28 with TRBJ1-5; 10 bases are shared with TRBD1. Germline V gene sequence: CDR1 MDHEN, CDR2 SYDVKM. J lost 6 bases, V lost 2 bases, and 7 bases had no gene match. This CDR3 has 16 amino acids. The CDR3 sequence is CASSLRTGGWSQPQHF. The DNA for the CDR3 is TGTGCCAGCAGTTTACGGACAGGGGGTTGGAGTCAGCCCCAGCATTTT.

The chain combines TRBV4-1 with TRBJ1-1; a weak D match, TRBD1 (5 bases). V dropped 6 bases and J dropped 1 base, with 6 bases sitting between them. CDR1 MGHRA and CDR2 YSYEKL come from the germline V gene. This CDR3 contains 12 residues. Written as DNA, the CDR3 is TGCGCCAGCAGTACAGGGAACACTGAAGCTTTCTTT. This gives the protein CASSTGNTEAFF.

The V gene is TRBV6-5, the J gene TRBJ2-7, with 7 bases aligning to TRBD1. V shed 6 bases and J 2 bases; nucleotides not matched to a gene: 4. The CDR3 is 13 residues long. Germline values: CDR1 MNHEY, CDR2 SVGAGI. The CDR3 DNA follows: TGTGCCAGCAGCCCGGGACAGCCCTACGAGCAGTACTTC. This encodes CASSPGQPYEQYF.

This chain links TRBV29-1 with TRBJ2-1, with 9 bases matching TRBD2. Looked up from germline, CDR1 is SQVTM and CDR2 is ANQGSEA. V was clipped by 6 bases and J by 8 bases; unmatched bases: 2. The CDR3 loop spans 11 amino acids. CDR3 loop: CSVPSGDEQFF. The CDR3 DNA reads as TGCAGCGTCCCTAGCGGGGATGAGCAGTTCTTC.

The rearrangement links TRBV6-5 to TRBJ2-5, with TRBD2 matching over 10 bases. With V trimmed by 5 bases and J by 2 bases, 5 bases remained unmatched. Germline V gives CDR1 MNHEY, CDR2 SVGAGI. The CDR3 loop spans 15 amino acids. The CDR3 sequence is CASSAGLAAQETQYF. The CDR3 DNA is TGTGCCAGCAGTGCCGGACTAGCGGCGCAAGAGACCCAGTACTTC.

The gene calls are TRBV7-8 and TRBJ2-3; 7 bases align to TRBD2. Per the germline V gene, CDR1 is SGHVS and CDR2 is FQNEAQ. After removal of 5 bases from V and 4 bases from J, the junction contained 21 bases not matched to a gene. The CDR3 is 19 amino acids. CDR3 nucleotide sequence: TGTGCCAGCAGCCCGTCCGCGGGTGGTTGGCGGGAGATCGCAGATACGCAGTATTTT. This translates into CASSPSAGGWREIADTQYF.

In DNA, the CDR3 is TGTGCTAGTGGTTCCAACCCTAAGAGCTCTGCGAACACCGGGGAGCTGTTTTTT. Translation: CASGSNPKSSANTGELFF. The V gene is TRBV12-5, the J gene TRBJ2-2; D is unclear. V shed 4 bases and J shed 0 bases, with 18 bases lying between them. CDR1 and CDR2 (germline): LGHNT, FRNRAP. CDR3 length: 18 residues.

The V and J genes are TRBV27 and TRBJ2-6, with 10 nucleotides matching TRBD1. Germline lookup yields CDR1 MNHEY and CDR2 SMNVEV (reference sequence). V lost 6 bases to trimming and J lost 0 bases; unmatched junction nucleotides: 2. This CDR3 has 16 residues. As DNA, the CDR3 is TGTGCCAGCAGCGGGACAGGGGTCTCTGGGGCCAACGTCCTGACTTTC. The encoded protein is CASSGTGVSGANVLTF.

The CDR3 protein is CASRPGGISNQPQHF. CDR3 nucleotide sequence: TGTGCCAGCAGACCAGGGGGCATCAGCAATCAGCCCCAGCATTTT. V gene TRBV28 combines with J gene TRBJ1-5; 8 bases are a match to TRBD1. Germline V gene lookup returns CDR1 MDHEN and CDR2 SYDVKM. The CDR3 totals 15 residues. With V trimmed by 6 bases and J by 1 base, 5 bases remained unmatched.

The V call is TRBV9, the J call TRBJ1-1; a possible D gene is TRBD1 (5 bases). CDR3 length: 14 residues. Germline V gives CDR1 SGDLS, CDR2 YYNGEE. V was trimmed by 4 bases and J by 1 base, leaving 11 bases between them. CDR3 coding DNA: TGTGCCAGCAGCAATCGGGGGTCGAACACTGAAGCTTTCTTT. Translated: CASSNRGSNTEAFF.

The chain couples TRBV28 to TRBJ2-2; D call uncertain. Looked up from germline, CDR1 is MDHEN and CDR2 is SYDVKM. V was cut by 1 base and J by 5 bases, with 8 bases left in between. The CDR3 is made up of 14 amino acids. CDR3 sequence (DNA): TGTGCCAGCAGTTTATTCACTACAACCGGGGAGCTGTTTTTT. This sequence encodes CASSLFTTTGELFF.

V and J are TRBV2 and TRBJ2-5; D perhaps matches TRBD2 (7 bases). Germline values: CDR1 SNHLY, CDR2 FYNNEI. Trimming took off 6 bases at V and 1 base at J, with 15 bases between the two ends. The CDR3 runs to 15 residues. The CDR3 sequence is CASRDLGGAQETQYF. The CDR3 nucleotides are TGTGCCAGCAGGGACCTGGGGGGGGCCCAAGAGACCCAGTACTTC.

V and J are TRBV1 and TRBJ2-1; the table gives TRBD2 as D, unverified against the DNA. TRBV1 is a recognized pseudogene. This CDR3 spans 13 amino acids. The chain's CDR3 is CTSKKRGHNEQFF. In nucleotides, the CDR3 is TGCACCAGCAAAAAGCGGGGGCACAATGAGCAGTTCTTC.

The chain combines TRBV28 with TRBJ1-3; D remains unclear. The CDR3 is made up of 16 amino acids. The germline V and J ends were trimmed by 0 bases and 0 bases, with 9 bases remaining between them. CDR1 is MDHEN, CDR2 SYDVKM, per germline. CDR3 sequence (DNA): TGTGCCAGCAGTTTATGGGCCGGGGACTCTGGAAACACCATATATTTT. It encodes CASSLWAGDSGNTIYF. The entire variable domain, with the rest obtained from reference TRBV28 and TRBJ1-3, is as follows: DVKVTQSSRYLVKRTGEKVFLECVQDMDHENMFWYRQDPGLGLRLIYFSYDVKMKEKGDIPEGYSVSREKKERFSLILESASTNQTSMYLCASSLWAGDSGNTIYFGEGSWLTVV.

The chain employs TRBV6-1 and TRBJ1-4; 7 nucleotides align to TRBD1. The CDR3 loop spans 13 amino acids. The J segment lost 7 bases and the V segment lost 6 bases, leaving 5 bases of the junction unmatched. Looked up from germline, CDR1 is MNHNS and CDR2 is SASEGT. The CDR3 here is CASRDRAPEKLFF. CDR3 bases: TGTGCCAGCAGAGACAGGGCGCCTGAAAAACTGTTTTTT.

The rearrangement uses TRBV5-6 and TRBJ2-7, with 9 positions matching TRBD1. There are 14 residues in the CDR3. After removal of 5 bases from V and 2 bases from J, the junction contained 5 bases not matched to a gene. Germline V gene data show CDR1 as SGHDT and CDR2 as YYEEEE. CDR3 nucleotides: TGTGCCAGCAGATTAAGACAGGGGGCCTACGAGCAGTACTTC. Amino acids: CASRLRQGAYEQYF.

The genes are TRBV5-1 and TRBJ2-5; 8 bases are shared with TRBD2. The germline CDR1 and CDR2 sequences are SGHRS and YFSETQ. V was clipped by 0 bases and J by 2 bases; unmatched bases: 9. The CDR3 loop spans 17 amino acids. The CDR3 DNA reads TGCGCCAGCAGCTTGGCCCCTAGCGGGCTACGACAAGAGACCCAGTACTTC. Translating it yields CASSLAPSGLRQETQYF.

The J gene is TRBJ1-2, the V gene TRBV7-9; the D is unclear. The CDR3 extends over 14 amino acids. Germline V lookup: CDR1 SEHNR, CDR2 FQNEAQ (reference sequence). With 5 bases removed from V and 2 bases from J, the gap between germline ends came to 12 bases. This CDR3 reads CASSPPGWNYGYTF. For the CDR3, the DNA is TGTGCCAGCAGCCCCCCGGGATGGAACTATGGCTACACCTTC.

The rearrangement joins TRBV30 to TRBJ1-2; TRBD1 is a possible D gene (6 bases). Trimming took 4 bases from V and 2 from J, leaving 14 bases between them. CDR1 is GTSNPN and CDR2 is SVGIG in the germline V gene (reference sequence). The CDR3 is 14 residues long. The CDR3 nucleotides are TGTGCCTGGACAGAGACAGGCCTCAACTATGGCTACACCTTC. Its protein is CAWTETGLNYGYTF. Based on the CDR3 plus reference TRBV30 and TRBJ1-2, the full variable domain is SQTIHQWPATLVQPVGSPLSLECTVEGTSNPNLYWYRQAAGRGLQLLFYSVGIGQISSEVPQNLSASRPQDRQFILSSKKLLLSDSGFYLCAWTETGLNYGYTFGSGTRLTVV.

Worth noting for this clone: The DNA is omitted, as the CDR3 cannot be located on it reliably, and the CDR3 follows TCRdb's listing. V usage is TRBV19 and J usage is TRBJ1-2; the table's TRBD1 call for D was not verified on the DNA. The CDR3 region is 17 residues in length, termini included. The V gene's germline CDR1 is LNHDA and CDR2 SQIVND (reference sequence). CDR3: CASSILARGPFNYGYTF.

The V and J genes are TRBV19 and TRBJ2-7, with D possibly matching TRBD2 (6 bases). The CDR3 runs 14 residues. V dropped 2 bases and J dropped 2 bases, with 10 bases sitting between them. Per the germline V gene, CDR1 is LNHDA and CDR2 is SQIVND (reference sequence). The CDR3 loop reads CASSISGPTYEQYF. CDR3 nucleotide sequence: TGTGCCAGTAGTATAAGCGGGCCTACCTACGAGCAGTACTTC.

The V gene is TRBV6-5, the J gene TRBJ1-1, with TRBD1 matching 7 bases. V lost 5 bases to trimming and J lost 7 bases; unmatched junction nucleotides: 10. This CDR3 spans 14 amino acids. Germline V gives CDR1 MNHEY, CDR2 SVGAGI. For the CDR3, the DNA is TGTGCCAGCAGTCCCCGGGACAGCCATGTTGAAGCTTTCTTT. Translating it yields CASSPRDSHVEAFF.

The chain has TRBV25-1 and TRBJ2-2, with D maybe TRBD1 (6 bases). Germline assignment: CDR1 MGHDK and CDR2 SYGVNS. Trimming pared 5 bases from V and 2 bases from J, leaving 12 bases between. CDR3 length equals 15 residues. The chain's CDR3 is CASSLQQGNTGELFF. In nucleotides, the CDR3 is TGTGCCAGCAGTCTCCAACAGGGTAACACCGGGGAGCTGTTTTTT.